The 22 T cell receptor beta chains listed next were all sequenced from one sample in a study of blood T cell repertoires in COVID-19 (dated by TCRdb to the early 2020s). Libraries were built with the immunoSEQ multiplex PCR assay. TCRdb limited this immuneACCESS table to in-frame rearrangements with V and J called. A share of clones is missing; checked studies link under half to unresolved V genes, and the rest is unexplained. This sample lists 300,000 to 400,000 clones; 88% were detected once. The ten largest clones take up around 6.6% of the sample. The sequenced sample was peripheral blood. These receptor sequences come from a woman aged 65 to 85 with COVID-19, enrolled during active disease.

In this sample, this clone turned up once. The chain is built from TRBV5-6 and TRBJ2-1; 11 bases match TRBD2. V lost 6 bases to trimming and J lost 2 bases; unmatched junction nucleotides: 4. Germline V gene data show CDR1 as SGHDT and CDR2 as YYEEEE. This CDR3 contains 15 residues. The CDR3 here is CASTSGGRTYNEQFF. The CDR3, as DNA: TGTGCCAGCACTAGCGGGGGGCGGACCTACAATGAGCAGTTCTTC.

This sequence joins TRBV5-1 and TRBJ2-3; 9 bases match TRBD1. CDR3 length equals 15 residues. J gave up 2 bases and V 4 bases, and 5 bases lay outside the gene matches. Germline V gene sequence: CDR1 SGHRS, CDR2 YFSETQ. The CDR3: CASSPGDRDTDTQYF. The CDR3 DNA sequence: TGCGCCAGCAGCCCAGGGGACAGGGACACAGATACGCAGTATTTT.

This chain uses TRBV11-2 with TRBJ1-1, with D hard to call. Trimming took off 5 bases at V and 0 bases at J, with 7 bases between the two ends. The CDR3 runs 13 residues. Germline CDR1 SGHAT, CDR2 FQNNGV. The CDR3 loop is CASSTQMNTEAFF. The CDR3 DNA is TGTGCCAGCAGCACACAGATGAACACTGAAGCTTTCTTT.

This clone appeared a single time. This sequence joins TRBV28 and TRBJ2-3, with D possibly being TRBD1 (5 bases). The CDR3 spans 13 residues. Per germline, CDR1 MDHEN and CDR2 SYDVKM. V shed 6 bases and J shed 2 bases, with 9 bases lying between them. Here the CDR3 reads CASSDRNTDTQYF. DNA of the CDR3: TGTGCCAGCAGCGACAGAAACACAGATACGCAGTATTTT.

V gene TRBV7-9 combines with J gene TRBJ1-4; 8 positions match TRBD1. Germline values: CDR1 SEHNR, CDR2 FQNEAQ (reference sequence). The CDR3 is 13 amino acids. V was pared by 5 bases and J by 5 bases, with 1 base of the junction left unmatched. CDR3 DNA: TGTGCCAGCAGCCGACAGGGGAATGAAAAACTGTTTTTT. This codes for CASSRQGNEKLFF.

J is TRBJ1-1 and V is TRBV7-9, with D unresolved. Germline CDR1 and CDR2: SEHNR and FQNEAQ (reference sequence). Deletions cut 4 bases from V and 5 bases from J, with 11 bases between. There are 13 residues in the CDR3. DNA for the CDR3: TGTGCCAGCAGCTCGGAAGGGAGGACTGAAGCTTTCTTT. This codes for CASSSEGRTEAFF.

Concerning this clone: Other DNA sequences of this sample code for an identical CDR3. This rearrangement joins TRBV7-2 to TRBJ1-5, with D uncertain. CDR1 is SGHTA and CDR2 is FQGNSA in the germline V gene. The length of the CDR3 is 13 residues. Deletions cut 4 bases from V and 4 bases from J, with 8 bases between. CDR3: CASSSGLNQPQHF. DNA of the CDR3: TGTGCCAGCAGCTCAGGCCTGAATCAGCCCCAGCATTTT.

This sequence joins TRBV2 and TRBJ1-1; D gene uncertain. From germline, CDR1 is SNHLY and CDR2 FYNNEI. Trimming removed 9 bases from V and 6 bases from J, with 17 bases in between. The CDR3 extends over 13 amino acids. The CDR3 nucleotides read TGTGCCAGTTTAGTTCCGTTGATGTCTGAAGCTTTCTTT. Protein sequence: CASLVPLMSEAFF.

The chain has TRBV24-1 and TRBJ1-2; TRBD1 aligns across 8 bases. CDR1 and CDR2 (germline): KGHDR, SFDVKD. The CDR3 is made up of 16 amino acids. V was pared by 3 bases and J by 4 bases, with 9 bases of the junction left unmatched. CDR3 region: CATSDPGQGPSYGYTF. The DNA of the CDR3 is TGTGCCACCAGTGATCCCGGACAGGGCCCTTCCTATGGCTACACCTTC.

This clone appeared once. The chain combines TRBV6-5 with TRBJ1-5, with D possibly TRBD1 on 5 matching bases. Germline assignment: CDR1 MNHEY and CDR2 SVGAGI. Trimming took 8 bases from V and 7 from J, leaving 15 bases between them. This CDR3 spans 13 amino acids. For the CDR3, the DNA is TGTGCCAGCCAACAGGATTGGCAGCAGCCCCAGCATTTT. Translation: CASQQDWQQPQHF.

J is TRBJ1-2 and V is TRBV10-3; possible D gene TRBD1, 6 bases. The V end lost 2 bases, the J end lost 7 bases, and 14 bases lay between the germline ends. Germline CDR1 reads ENHRY; CDR2 reads SYGVKD. The CDR3 is made up of 14 amino acids. This chain's CDR3 is CAISETQGSSGYTF. The CDR3 region has the DNA TGTGCCATCAGTGAGACACAGGGCTCCAGTGGCTACACCTTC.

The chain joins TRBV12-3 or TRBV12-4 to TRBJ2-7; 7 bases agree with TRBD2. Unmatched junction bases numbered 1, after V lost 4 bases and J lost 1 base. This CDR3 contains 13 residues. The CDR3 bases are TGTGCCAGCAGTTCCGGGGGGTCCTACGAGCAGTACTTC. It translates to CASSSGGSYEQYF.

V gene TRBV4-2 combines with J gene TRBJ1-1, with no clear D. This CDR3 spans 13 amino acids. V gave up 1 base and J gave up 4 bases, with 7 bases separating them. Germline-derived CDR1 and CDR2 are LGHNA and YNFKEQ. The CDR3: CASSQGEGTEAFF. The CDR3 DNA is TGTGCCAGCAGCCAAGGGGAGGGCACTGAAGCTTTCTTT.

This clone was counted only a few times. The rearrangement uses TRBV2 and TRBJ1-1; 11 bases line up with TRBD1. Germline-derived CDR1 and CDR2 are SNHLY and FYNNEI. J gave up 4 bases and V 7 bases, and 8 bases lay outside the gene matches. This CDR3 is built from 15 residues. The CDR3 DNA sequence: TGTGCCAGCAACCCAACCGGGACAGGGGGCACTGAAGCTTTCTTT. Its translation: CASNPTGTGGTEAFF.

V usage is TRBV12-5 and J usage is TRBJ1-4, with no clear D. Trimming removed 8 bases at V and 0 bases at J, with 7 bases between. Germline lookup yields CDR1 LGHNT and CDR2 FRNRAP. There are 13 residues in the CDR3. CDR3 in DNA: TGTGCTAGTCTCAGTACAACTAATGAAAAACTGTTTTTT. Translated: CASLSTTNEKLFF.

The genes are TRBV11-2 and TRBJ1-1; tentatively, D is TRBD1 (5 bases). The V gene lost 5 bases and the J gene lost 1 base, with 11 bases spanning the gap. The length of the CDR3 is 14 residues. Germline lookup yields CDR1 SGHAT and CDR2 FQNNGV. CDR3 residues: CASSEAGGNTEAFF. CDR3 nucleotides: TGTGCCAGCAGCGAAGCGGGGGGGAACACTGAAGCTTTCTTT. Complete variable domain (other parts from reference TRBV11-2 and TRBJ1-1): EAGVAQSPRYKIIEKRQSVAFWCNPISGHATLYWYQQILGQGPKLLIQFQNNGVVDDSQLPKDRFSAERLKGVDSTLKIQPAKLEDSAVYLCASSEAGGNTEAFFGQGTRLTVV.

This chain connects TRBV10-3 to TRBJ1-5, with D perhaps matching TRBD1 (6 bases). Trimming removed 4 bases at V and 5 bases at J, with 12 bases between. The CDR3 covers 14 residues. Germline loops: CDR1 ENHRY, CDR2 SYGVKD. The CDR3 DNA follows: TGTGCCATCAGTGGCCAAGGGGGAGATCAGCCCCAGCATTTT. The encoded protein is CAISGQGGDQPQHF.

The chain couples TRBV3-1 (or the pseudogene TRBV3-2) to TRBJ1-2; tentatively, D is TRBD1 (6 bases). V shed 2 bases and J shed 7 bases, with 17 bases lying between them. Per germline, CDR1 LGHDT and CDR2 YNNKEL (reference sequence). The CDR3 extends over 15 amino acids. CDR3 amino acids: CASSQWVRGSSGYTF. In DNA form, the CDR3 reads TGTGCCAGCAGCCAATGGGTCAGGGGATCGAGTGGCTACACCTTC.

This chain joins TRBV6-4 and TRBJ1-2; 8 nucleotides line up with TRBD1. Germline V gives CDR1 MRHNA, CDR2 SNTAGT. The V and J ends lost 3 bases and 6 bases, in that order; junction bases with no gene match: 9. CDR3 length equals 15 residues. The CDR3 region has the DNA TGTGCCAGCAGTGAATCCGCCAGGGGGCAGGATGGCTACACCTTC. Encoded protein: CASSESARGQDGYTF.

This clone was detected only a few times. The CDR3 DNA reads TGTGCCAGCAGTCCACTAAGACAGGACTCCTACGAGCAGTACTTC. Protein product: CASSPLRQDSYEQYF. This sequence joins TRBV6-5 and TRBJ2-7; a weak D match, TRBD1 (6 bases). The CDR3 spans 15 residues. The germline V gene has CDR1 MNHEY and CDR2 SVGAGI. Between the trimmed V and J ends, which lost 5 bases and 0 bases, there was a span of 14 bases.

The chain couples TRBV25-1 to TRBJ1-6, with D unclear. CDR1 is MGHDK, CDR2 SYGVNS, per germline. This CDR3 has 16 residues. Trimming took 3 bases from V and 0 from J, leaving 9 bases between them. CDR3 nucleotides: TGTGCCAGCAGTGAGAGACGGAGCTCCTATAATTCACCCCTCCACTTT. Translation gives CASSERRSSYNSPLHF.

The V gene is TRBV5-4, the J gene TRBJ1-4; D remains unclear. V lost 0 bases and J 6 bases, leaving 12 bases between the germline ends. This CDR3 has 15 amino acids. CDR1 and CDR2 from the germline V gene are SGHNT and YYREEE (reference sequence). This CDR3 reads CASSLDSSSHEKLFF. The CDR3 DNA is TGTGCCAGCAGCTTGGATTCCTCTTCTCATGAAAAACTGTTTTTT. Drawing the rest from reference TRBV5-4 and TRBJ1-4, the complete variable domain is ETGVTQSPTHLIKTRGQQVTLRCSSQSGHNTVSWYQQALGQGPQFIFQYYREEENGRGNFPPRFSGLQFPNYSSELNVNALELDDSALYLCASSLDSSSHEKLFFGSGTQLSVL.